These 26 T cell receptor beta chains originate from one sample sequenced in a study of shared clonotypes between healthy human individuals. The table came from immunoSEQ multiplex PCR; TCRdb's copy has only in-frame clones and leaves some out. The sample holds roughly 2.4 million clones, approximately 96% seen once. Material for sequencing was naive CD4+ T cells sorted from blood. Subset described: CD45RA+ positively selected. The receptors originated from a man aged 18 to 29 in good health.

The rearrangement links TRBV6-1 to TRBJ1-6; D unresolved. This CDR3 spans 13 amino acids. Germline CDR1 is MNHNS and CDR2 is SASEGT. V was shortened by 8 bases and J by 6 bases, with 11 bases between the two germline ends. This chain's CDR3 is CASLIGLNSPLHF. CDR3 sequence (DNA): TGTGCCAGCTTAATCGGGCTTAATTCACCCCTCCACTTT.

The chain recombines TRBV2 with TRBJ1-6, with D uncertain. Germline V gene lookup returns CDR1 SNHLY and CDR2 FYNNEI. V was cut by 6 bases and J by 5 bases, with 11 bases left in between. The CDR3 has 14 residues. The CDR3 here is CASRPGLDNSPLHF. The CDR3 DNA reads TGTGCCAGCAGACCCGGACTCGATAATTCACCCCTCCACTTT.

CDR3 DNA: TGTGCCAGCAGGGAGGATGGCTACACCTTC. Translated, it gives CASREDGYTF. The chain joins TRBV6-5 to TRBJ1-2, with D hard to call. This CDR3 region has 10 residues. The ends were cut back, 6 bases at V and 6 bases at J, with 5 bases in the middle. Germline CDR1 reads MNHEY; CDR2 reads SVGAGI.

The chain uses TRBV19 and TRBJ1-3; D ambiguous. CDR3 length equals 16 residues. V lost 6 bases and J lost 0, with 15 bases in between. Germline assignment: CDR1 LNHDA and CDR2 SQIVND (reference sequence). This CDR3 is CASSPVELSSGNTIYF. CDR3 sequence (DNA): TGTGCCAGTAGCCCTGTTGAACTCTCCTCTGGAAACACCATATATTTT.

This chain uses TRBV28 with TRBJ2-4; D is undetermined. Germline assignment: CDR1 MDHEN and CDR2 SYDVKM. The ends were cut back, 7 bases at V and 0 bases at J, with 16 bases in the middle. CDR3 length: 16 residues. In nucleotides, the CDR3 is TGTGCCAGCATTCCAAGGGCGGTTCAAGCCAAAAACATTCAGTACTTC. Translation: CASIPRAVQAKNIQYF.

The chain links TRBV10-2 to TRBJ2-7; 7 bases match TRBD1. J gave up 0 bases and V 2 bases, and 1 base lay outside the gene matches. CDR1 and CDR2 from the germline V gene are WSHSY and SAAADI. CDR3 size: 14 residues. CDR3 in amino acids: CASSEAGGSYEQYF. In DNA, the CDR3 is TGCGCCAGCAGTGAGGCAGGGGGCTCCTACGAGCAGTACTTC.

This chain connects TRBV7-9 to TRBJ2-2; 10 bases align to TRBD1. This CDR3 spans 17 amino acids. Germline lookup yields CDR1 SEHNR and CDR2 FQNEAQ (reference sequence). After removal of 4 bases from V and 3 bases from J, the junction contained 8 bases not matched to a gene. The CDR3 loop is CASSYLRTGGDTGELFF. CDR3 in DNA: TGTGCCAGCAGCTACCTAAGGACAGGGGGAGACACCGGGGAGCTGTTTTTT. Complete variable domain (other parts from reference TRBV7-9 and TRBJ2-2): DTGVSQNPRHKITKRGQNVTFRCDPISEHNRLYWYRQTLGQGPEFLTYFQNEAQLEKSRLLSDRFSAERPKGSFSTLEIQRTEQGDSAMYLCASSYLRTGGDTGELFFGEGSRLTVL.

Turning to this clone: Other DNA sequences in the same sample also yield this CDR3. This CDR3 is CASSVDGNYGYTF. CDR3 nucleotides: TGTGCCAGCAGCGTGGACGGGAACTATGGCTACACCTTC. The gene calls are TRBV9 and TRBJ1-2; D is uncertain. The V end was cut by 2 bases, the J end by 2 bases, with 7 bases between. This CDR3 spans 13 amino acids. The V gene's germline CDR1 is SGDLS and CDR2 YYNGEE. The full variable domain, rest sourced from reference TRBV9 and TRBJ1-2, is DSGVTQTPKHLITATGQRVTLRCSPRSGDLSVYWYQQSLDQGLQFLIQYYNGEERAKGNILERFSAQQFPDLHSELNLSSLELGDSALYFCASSVDGNYGYTFGSGTRLTVV.

The chain links TRBV9 to TRBJ2-7; 11 bases match TRBD1. V lost 2 bases, J lost 12 bases, and 10 bases stayed unmatched. CDR1 and CDR2 (germline): SGDLS, YYNGEE. The CDR3 runs to 14 residues. In DNA form, the CDR3 reads TGTGCCAGCAGCGTCGGGACAGGGGGTTTTTTTAGGTACTTC. Its protein is CASSVGTGGFFRYF.

The chain links TRBV19 to TRBJ2-6; 12 bases are shared with TRBD1. CDR1 LNHDA and CDR2 SQIVND come from the germline V gene (reference sequence). Germline trimming cut 2 bases from V and 1 base from J; bases unmatched to any gene: 3. CDR3 length: 18 residues. The CDR3, as DNA: TGTGCCAGTAGTATAAGGGACAGGGGGCTGTCTGGGGCCAACGTCCTGACTTTC. The encoded protein is CASSIRDRGLSGANVLTF.

J is TRBJ2-5 and V is TRBV7-9, with TRBD2 matching over 14 bases. Germline V lookup: CDR1 SEHNR, CDR2 FQNEAQ (reference sequence). The CDR3 is 17 residues long. The J segment lost 4 bases and the V segment lost 5 bases, leaving 9 bases of the junction unmatched. The chain's CDR3 is CASSPGTSGSWGETQYF. DNA of the CDR3: TGTGCCAGCAGCCCCGGGACTAGCGGGAGTTGGGGAGAGACCCAGTACTTC.

This chain connects TRBV7-6 to TRBJ2-1; D is unresolved. The CDR3 has 13 amino acids. V was pared by 0 bases and J by 5 bases, with 5 bases between. Germline V lookup: CDR1 SGHVS, CDR2 FNYEAQ. CDR3: CASSLAPNNEQFF. CDR3 DNA: TGTGCCAGCAGCTTAGCGCCGAACAATGAGCAGTTCTTC.

This clone appeared once. The gene calls are TRBV7-2 and TRBJ2-7, with 13 nucleotides matching TRBD2. Per the germline V gene, CDR1 is SGHTA and CDR2 is FQGNSA. The CDR3 length is 19 residues. The V and J ends lost 6 bases and 0 bases, in that order; junction bases with no gene match: 14. CDR3 nucleotides: TGTGCCAGCAGTTTAACTTCCGGGACTAGCGGGATCTACTCCTACGAGCAGTACTTC. This translates into CASSLTSGTSGIYSYEQYF.

A remark on this clone: Within the sample, other DNA sequences also encode this same CDR3. The chain is built from TRBV7-2 and TRBJ1-5; D possibly corresponds to TRBD1 (5 bases). The germline gives CDR1 SGHTA, CDR2 FQGNSA. The CDR3 is 13 amino acids. Trimming removed 4 bases from V and 6 bases from J, with 10 bases in between. The CDR3 loop is CASSSPGTQPQHF. The CDR3 DNA sequence: TGTGCCAGCAGCTCTCCAGGGACTCAGCCCCAGCATTTT.

The chain is built from TRBV6-5 and TRBJ2-7, with 8 bases identical to TRBD1. The V segment lost 6 bases and the J segment 4 bases; nucleotides outside the gene matches: 8. The CDR3 has 14 amino acids. Germline V gene lookup returns CDR1 MNHEY and CDR2 SVGAGI. The CDR3 reads CASSGGQGWYEQYF. The CDR3 nucleotides read TGTGCCAGCAGCGGAGGACAGGGTTGGTACGAGCAGTACTTC.

This clone has only one observation. The chain uses TRBV6-1 and TRBJ2-7; D tentatively reads TRBD1 or TRBD2 (6 bases each). CDR1 MNHNS and CDR2 SASEGT come from the germline V gene. V lost 3 bases and J lost 6, with 24 bases in between. This CDR3 is 17 amino acids long. The CDR3 spells CASSEDAPGSRGLEQYF. The CDR3 bases are TGTGCCAGCAGTGAGGACGCCCCCGGGAGCCGGGGGCTCGAGCAGTACTTC.

Notes on this clone: The same CDR3 also results from other DNA sequences found in this sample. The chain is built from TRBV18 and TRBJ1-3, with 9 bases aligning to TRBD1. This CDR3 is 15 amino acids long. The germline CDR1 and CDR2 sequences are KGHSH and LQKENI. J lost 4 bases, V lost 3 bases, and 4 bases had no gene match. DNA for the CDR3: TGTGCCAGCTCACCCCCCGGGACAGGGGGAAACACCATATATTTT. The encoded protein is CASSPPGTGGNTIYF. The full variable domain, in which reference TRBV18 and TRBJ1-3 provide the parts outside the CDR3, is NAGVMQNPRHLVRRRGQEARLRCSPMKGHSHVYWYRQLPEEGLKFMVYLQKENIIDESGMPKERFSAEFPKEGPSILRIQQVVRGDSAAYFCASSPPGTGGNTIYFGEGSWLTVV.

This clone appeared once. This rearrangement joins TRBV7-8 to TRBJ2-7; 14 bases match TRBD2. CDR3 size: 17 residues. V gave up 1 base and J gave up 1 base; unmatched junction bases: 3. Germline-derived CDR1 and CDR2 are SGHVS and FQNEAQ. CDR3 in DNA: TGTGCCAGCAGCTTAGGACTAGCGGGGGGGATTTCCTACGAGCAGTACTTC. The encoded protein is CASSLGLAGGISYEQYF.

The chain recombines TRBV6-6 with TRBJ2-7; D may match TRBD1 or TRBD2 (5 bases each). V lost 6 bases and J lost 2, with 11 bases in between. The CDR3 is made up of 13 amino acids. Looked up from germline, CDR1 is MNHNY and CDR2 is SVGAGI (reference sequence). CDR3 nucleotide sequence: TGTGCCAGCAGCCACCAGGGACCCTACGAGCAGTACTTC. Its translation: CASSHQGPYEQYF.

V usage is TRBV11-3 and J usage is TRBJ2-1, with D unclear. This CDR3 has 13 residues. CDR1 is SGHNT and CDR2 is YENEEA in the germline V gene. The germline V and J ends were trimmed by 4 bases and 5 bases, with 9 bases remaining between them. The CDR3 region has the DNA TGTGCCAGCAGCTCCCCTACAGACAATGAGCAGTTCTTC. Translated, it gives CASSSPTDNEQFF.

The V and J genes are TRBV2 and TRBJ2-1; D remains unclear. CDR3 length: 14 residues. In germline, CDR1 is SNHLY, CDR2 FYNNEI. Trimming pared 6 bases from V and 1 base from J, leaving 10 bases between. This CDR3 reads CASRAAVSYNEQFF. The CDR3 nucleotides are TGTGCCAGCAGGGCAGCTGTTTCCTACAATGAGCAGTTCTTC.

V is TRBV19 and J is TRBJ2-1; D is undetermined. Germline V gene sequence: CDR1 LNHDA, CDR2 SQIVND (reference sequence). The CDR3 covers 13 residues. V lost 4 bases to trimming and J lost 8 bases, with 12 bases between them. CDR3 bases: TGTGCCAGTAGTAGGATGGAGCGTGATGAGCAGTTCTTC. Translation: CASSRMERDEQFF.

This clone was observed once. The gene calls are TRBV7-9 and TRBJ2-6; D ambiguous. The CDR3 loop spans 14 amino acids. The germline V and J ends were trimmed by 3 bases and 1 base, with 4 bases remaining between them. Looked up from germline, CDR1 is SEHNR and CDR2 is FQNEAQ (reference sequence). This CDR3 is CASSFVSGANVLTF. The CDR3 DNA sequence: TGTGCCAGCAGCTTCGTGTCTGGGGCCAACGTCCTGACTTTC.

Written as DNA, the CDR3 is TGTGCCAGCAATCCGGGCCGACAAGAGACCCAGTACTTC. It codes for CASNPGRQETQYF. J is TRBJ2-5 and V is TRBV6-1; D not resolved. The length of the CDR3 is 13 residues. V lost 7 bases and J lost 2, with 11 bases in between. Per the germline V gene, CDR1 is MNHNS and CDR2 is SASEGT.

The genes are TRBV4-2 and TRBJ2-5; D call uncertain. The CDR3 covers 14 residues. V was shortened by 0 bases and J by 2 bases, with 7 bases between the two germline ends. In germline, CDR1 is LGHNA, CDR2 YNFKEQ. The CDR3 DNA sequence: TGTGCCAGCAGCCAAGAGACGGTACAAGAGACCCAGTACTTC. Encoded protein: CASSQETVQETQYF.

This sequence joins TRBV7-2 and TRBJ2-1; 8 positions agree with TRBD2. CDR3 size: 19 residues. Germline V lookup: CDR1 SGHTA, CDR2 FQGNSA. J gave up 0 bases and V 1 base, and 11 bases lay outside the gene matches. The DNA for the CDR3 is TGTGCCAGCAGCTTAGAAATCGGTAGCGGGACGTTCTCCTACAATGAGCAGTTCTTC. Its protein product is CASSLEIGSGTFSYNEQFF. Using reference TRBV7-2 and TRBJ2-1 for the parts outside the CDR3, the full variable domain is GAGVSQSPSNKVTEKGKDVELRCDPISGHTALYWYRQSLGQGLEFLIYFQGNSAPDKSGLPSDRFSAERTGGSVSTLTIQRTQQEDSAVYLCASSLEIGSGTFSYNEQFFGPGTRLTVL.